The 20 T cell receptor beta chains reported below all come from one sample, sequenced in a study of blood T cell repertoires in COVID-19. Assay used: immunoSEQ multiplex PCR; TCRdb lists only in-frame clones, some missing. Of about 59,000 clones listed, over 70% are singletons. Sequenced material: peripheral blood. Receptor source: a woman aged 70-85 years with acute or convalescent COVID-19.

This sequence joins TRBV6-5 and TRBJ2-2; D uncertain. This CDR3 is built from 12 residues. V was trimmed by 8 bases and J by 3 bases, leaving 7 bases between them. The germline CDR1 and CDR2 sequences are MNHEY and SVGAGI. The CDR3 coding sequence is TGTGCCAGCGGAGCCGACACCGGGGAGCTGTTTTTT. It is translated as CASGADTGELFF.

V usage is TRBV11-2 and J usage is TRBJ2-5; 8 nucleotides match TRBD1. The CDR3 sequence is 14 residues long. The trim removed 5 bases at V and 4 bases at J, leaving 6 bases unmatched. CDR1 is SGHAT and CDR2 is FQNNGV in the germline V gene. DNA for the CDR3: TGTGCCAGCAGCCGCGACAGGGGTACAGAGACCCAGTACTTC. Its protein product is CASSRDRGTETQYF.

In its sample, this clone was seen once. This chain connects TRBV30 to TRBJ1-1; a possible D gene is TRBD1 (6 bases). This CDR3 spans 11 amino acids. Trimming removed 0 bases at V and 8 bases at J, with 7 bases between. Germline V lookup: CDR1 GTSNPN, CDR2 SVGIG (reference sequence). This CDR3 is CAWSVRGEAFF. The CDR3 region has the DNA TGTGCCTGGAGTGTAAGGGGGGAAGCTTTCTTT.

V and J are TRBV5-4 and TRBJ2-3, with D maybe TRBD1 (5 bases). Looked up from germline, CDR1 is SGHNT and CDR2 is YYREEE (reference sequence). The V end lost 3 bases, the J end lost 5 bases, and 13 bases lay between the germline ends. This CDR3 has 14 amino acids. CDR3 sequence reads: CASSSTTREDTQYF. CDR3 DNA: TGTGCCAGCAGCTCCACTACCAGGGAAGATACGCAGTATTTT.

This clone was recorded once. The chain has TRBV5-1 and TRBJ2-7; a weak D match, TRBD1 (5 bases). This CDR3 is 14 amino acids long. The V gene lost 2 bases and the J gene lost 6 bases, with 15 bases spanning the gap. Germline values: CDR1 SGHRS, CDR2 YFSETQ. The CDR3 protein is CASSFQQVAGEQYF. CDR3 DNA sequence: TGCGCCAGCAGCTTCCAACAGGTAGCAGGCGAGCAGTACTTC. Full variable domain (rest looked up from reference TRBV5-1 and TRBJ2-7): KAGVTQTPRYLIKTRGQQVTLSCSPISGHRSVSWYQQTPGQGLQFLFEYFSETQRNKGNFPGRFSGRQFSNSRSEMNVSTLELGDSALYLCASSFQQVAGEQYFGPGTRLTVT.

The chain carries TRBV29-1 and TRBJ1-1; D is perhaps TRBD1 (6 bases). The CDR3 extends over 12 amino acids. Per the germline V gene, CDR1 is SQVTM and CDR2 is ANQGSEA. Trimming pared 7 bases from V and 3 bases from J, leaving 12 bases between. CDR3 in amino acids: CSAGQLYTEAFF. The CDR3 DNA reads TGCAGCGCCGGACAGCTTTACACTGAAGCTTTCTTT.

The chain links TRBV4-2 to TRBJ1-3, with D unclear. Trimming took off 0 bases at V and 0 bases at J, with 6 bases between the two ends. The CDR3 covers 15 residues. Germline V gives CDR1 LGHNA, CDR2 YNFKEQ. The CDR3 nucleotides are TGTGCCAGCAGCCAAGAGAACTACTCTGGAAACACCATATATTTT. Its protein is CASSQENYSGNTIYF.

The V call is TRBV6-4, the J call TRBJ2-5; the D gene is possibly TRBD2 (7 bases). The V end was cut by 6 bases, the J end by 7 bases, with 15 bases between. Germline CDR1 MRHNA, CDR2 SNTAGT. The CDR3 runs 13 residues. In DNA form, the CDR3 reads TGTGCCAGCAGCGCAGGCGGGGGCTCGACCCAGTACTTC. Translated: CASSAGGGSTQYF.

This chain connects TRBV5-1 to TRBJ2-1; 8 bases are a match to TRBD2. V lost 4 bases to trimming and J lost 9 bases; unmatched junction nucleotides: 12. The CDR3 is made up of 15 amino acids. Germline assignment: CDR1 SGHRS and CDR2 YFSETQ. CDR3 in amino acids: CASSPRPGGLSEQFF. The CDR3 nucleotides are TGCGCCAGCAGCCCGAGGCCGGGGGGGCTGAGTGAGCAGTTCTTC.

The chain links TRBV15 to TRBJ2-1, with 10 bases matching TRBD1. Germline CDR1 is LNHNV and CDR2 is YYDKDF (reference sequence). The J segment lost 5 bases and the V segment lost 2 bases, leaving 3 bases of the junction unmatched. CDR3 length: 15 residues. The CDR3 sequence is CATSRKGQGDNEQFF. In DNA form, the CDR3 reads TGTGCCACCAGCAGAAAAGGACAGGGGGACAATGAGCAGTTCTTC.

This clone was detected a few times. The chain carries TRBV23-1 and TRBJ1-2; 10 bases are shared with TRBD1. TRBV23-1 is an open reading frame, and its role is uncertain. With V trimmed by 4 bases and J by 4 bases, 12 bases remained unmatched. This CDR3 has 17 amino acids. CDR3 amino acids: CASSLQLKDRGIYGYTF. The CDR3 nucleotides read TGCGCCAGCAGTCTCCAGCTCAAGGACAGGGGGATCTATGGCTACACCTTC.

This clone was counted between two and nine times. The CDR3 coding sequence is TGTGCCAGCTCCCGCATAGCGTTGACAGGGAAGGAAGGCTACACCTTC. Protein sequence: CASSRIALTGKEGYTF. The chain is built from TRBV18 and TRBJ1-2; TRBD1 agrees at 7 bases. The CDR3 extends over 16 amino acids. CDR1 and CDR2 from the germline V gene are KGHSH and LQKENI. J was trimmed by 8 bases and V by 6 bases; bases with no gene match: 18. The full variable domain, in which reference TRBV18 and TRBJ1-2 provide the parts outside the CDR3, is NAGVMQNPRHLVRRRGQEARLRCSPMKGHSHVYWYRQLPEEGLKFMVYLQKENIIDESGMPKERFSAEFPKEGPSILRIQQVVRGDSAAYFCASSRIALTGKEGYTFGSGTRLTVV.

This clone has just a few counts. The chain combines TRBV7-9 with TRBJ1-4, with no clear D. The CDR3 consists of 17 residues. Germline-derived CDR1 and CDR2 are SEHNR and FQNEAQ (reference sequence). Trimming shortened V by 0 bases and J by 0 bases, and 11 bases separated the two germline ends. The CDR3 loop is CASSLALASATNEKLFF. CDR3 DNA sequence: TGTGCCAGCAGCTTAGCGCTGGCCAGCGCAACTAATGAAAAACTGTTTTTT.

The table lists this clone with a few counts. The V gene is TRBV2, the J gene TRBJ1-2; 8 nucleotides line up with TRBD1. The length of the CDR3 is 13 residues. V dropped 7 bases and J dropped 5; count of bases not matched to a gene: 6. Looked up from germline, CDR1 is SNHLY and CDR2 is FYNNEI. The DNA for the CDR3 is TGTGCCAGCAATATACAGGGGGGGTATGGCTACACCTTC. Translating it yields CASNIQGGYGYTF.

This clone was detected only a few times. This chain uses TRBV9 with TRBJ1-2; 7 bases map to TRBD1. The CDR3 is 15 amino acids. With V trimmed by 4 bases and J by 4 bases, 10 bases remained unmatched. Germline lookup yields CDR1 SGDLS and CDR2 YYNGEE. In nucleotides, the CDR3 is TGTGCCAGCAGCATAACAGGGGCCCCTAGCTATGGCTACACCTTC. Translation: CASSITGAPSYGYTF.

The chain uses TRBV14 and TRBJ1-2; D gene unclear. This CDR3 has 14 residues. V lost 2 bases and J 5 bases, leaving 12 bases between the germline ends. CDR1 SGHDN and CDR2 FVKESK come from the germline V gene. The CDR3 region is CASSQFRTYYGYTF. The CDR3 DNA reads as TGTGCCAGCAGCCAATTTCGAACATATTATGGCTACACCTTC.

Notes on this clone: The sample carries other DNA sequences with the same CDR3. V gene TRBV29-1 combines with J gene TRBJ2-2; 8 bases are a match to TRBD1. J was trimmed by 6 bases and V by 5 bases; bases with no gene match: 8. Germline values: CDR1 SQVTM, CDR2 ANQGSEA. The CDR3 is 14 amino acids. For the CDR3, the DNA is TGCAGCGTTTTGGGGCAGGGGGCCGCCGGGGAGCTGTTTTTT. As protein: CSVLGQGAAGELFF.

This rearrangement joins TRBV30 to TRBJ2-1; 10 bases are shared with TRBD2. CDR1 is GTSNPN and CDR2 is SVGIG in the germline V gene (reference sequence). This CDR3 spans 16 amino acids. The trim removed 2 bases at V and 3 bases at J, leaving 7 bases unmatched. CDR3 amino acids: CAWSLQLAGFYNEQFF. In DNA form, the CDR3 reads TGTGCCTGGAGTTTGCAACTAGCGGGGTTCTACAATGAGCAGTTCTTC.

The V and J genes are TRBV5-3 and TRBJ2-5; perhaps TRBD1 as D (6 bases). TRBV5-3 is flagged as an ORF with uncertain function. Between the trimmed V and J ends, which lost 5 bases and 2 bases, there was a span of 16 bases. The CDR3 sequence is 15 residues long. The CDR3 DNA follows: TGTGCCAGAAGAGGACTTGTAGGGGGACAAGAGACCCAGTACTTC. Translated, it gives CARRGLVGGQETQYF.

The V and J genes are TRBV19 and TRBJ2-3; the match to TRBD2 covers 8 bases. The CDR3 runs 13 residues. Germline loops: CDR1 LNHDA, CDR2 SQIVND (reference sequence). The V gene end was trimmed by 6 bases and the J gene end by 6 bases; junction bases not matched to a gene: 5. DNA for the CDR3: TGTGCCAGTAGCCACGGGGGGGCGGATACGCAGTATTTT. It translates to CASSHGGADTQYF.